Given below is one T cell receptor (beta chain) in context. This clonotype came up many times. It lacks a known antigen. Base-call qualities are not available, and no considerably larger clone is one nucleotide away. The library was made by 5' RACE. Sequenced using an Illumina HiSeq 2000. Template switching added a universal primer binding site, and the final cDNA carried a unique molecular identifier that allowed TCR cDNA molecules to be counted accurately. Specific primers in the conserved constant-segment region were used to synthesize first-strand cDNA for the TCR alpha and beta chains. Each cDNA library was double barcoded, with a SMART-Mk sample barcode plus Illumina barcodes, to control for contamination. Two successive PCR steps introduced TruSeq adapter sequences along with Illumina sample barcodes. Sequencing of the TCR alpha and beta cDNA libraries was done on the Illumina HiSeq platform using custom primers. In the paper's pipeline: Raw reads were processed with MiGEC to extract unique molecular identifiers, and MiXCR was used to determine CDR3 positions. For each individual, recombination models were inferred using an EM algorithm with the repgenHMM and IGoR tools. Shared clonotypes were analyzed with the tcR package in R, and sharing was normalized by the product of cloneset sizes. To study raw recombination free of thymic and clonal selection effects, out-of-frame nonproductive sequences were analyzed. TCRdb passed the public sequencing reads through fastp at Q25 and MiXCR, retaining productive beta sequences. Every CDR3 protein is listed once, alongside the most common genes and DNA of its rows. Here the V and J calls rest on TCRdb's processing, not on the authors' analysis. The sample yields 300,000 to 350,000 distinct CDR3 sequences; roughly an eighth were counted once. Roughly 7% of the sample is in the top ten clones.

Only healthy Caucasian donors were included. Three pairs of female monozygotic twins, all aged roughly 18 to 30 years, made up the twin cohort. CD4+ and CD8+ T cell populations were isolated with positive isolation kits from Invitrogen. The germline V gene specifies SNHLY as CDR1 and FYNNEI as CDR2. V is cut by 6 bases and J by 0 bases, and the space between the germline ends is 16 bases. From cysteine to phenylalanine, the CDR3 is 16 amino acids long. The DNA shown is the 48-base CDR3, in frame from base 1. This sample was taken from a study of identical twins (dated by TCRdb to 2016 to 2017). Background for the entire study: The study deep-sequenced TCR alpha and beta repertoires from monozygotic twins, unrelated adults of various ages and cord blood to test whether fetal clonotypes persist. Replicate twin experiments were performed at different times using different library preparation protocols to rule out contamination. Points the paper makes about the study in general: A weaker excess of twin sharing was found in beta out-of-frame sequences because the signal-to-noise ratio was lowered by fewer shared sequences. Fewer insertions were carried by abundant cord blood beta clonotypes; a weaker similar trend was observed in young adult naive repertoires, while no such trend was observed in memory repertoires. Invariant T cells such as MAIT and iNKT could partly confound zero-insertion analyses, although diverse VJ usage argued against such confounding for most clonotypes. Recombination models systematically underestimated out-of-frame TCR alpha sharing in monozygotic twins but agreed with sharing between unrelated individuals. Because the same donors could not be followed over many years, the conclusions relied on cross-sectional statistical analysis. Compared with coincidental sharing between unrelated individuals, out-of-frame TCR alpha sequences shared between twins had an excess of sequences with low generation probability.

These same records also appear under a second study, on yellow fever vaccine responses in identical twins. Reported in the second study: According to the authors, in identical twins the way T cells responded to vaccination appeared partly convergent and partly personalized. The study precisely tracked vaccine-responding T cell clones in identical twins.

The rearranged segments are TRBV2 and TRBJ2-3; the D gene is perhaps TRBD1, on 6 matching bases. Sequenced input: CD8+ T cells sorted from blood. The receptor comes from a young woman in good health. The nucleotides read TGTGCCAGCAGCCAACAGGGCGGCGGGAGCACAGATACGCAGTATTTT. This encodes CASSQQGGGSTDTQYF.